The 21 T cell receptor beta chains reported below all come from one sample, sequenced in a study of early T cells in non-severe SARS-CoV-2 infection. TCRdb used MiXCR to reprocess the 5' RACE reads, holding one entry per CDR3 protein. The sample holds 70,000 to 85,000 distinct CDR3 sequences, 5% seen once. Material: whole blood, obtained at baseline. The receptors derive from an adult who was a healthcare worker with PCR-confirmed SARS-CoV-2 infection or an uninfected control (not recorded which).

Ten or more counts support this clonotype. The chain links TRBV28 to TRBJ2-7; maybe TRBD2 (6 bases). Germline V gives CDR1 MDHEN, CDR2 SYDVKM. This CDR3 is built from 17 residues. Trimming removed 3 bases from V and 2 bases from J, with 20 bases in between. The CDR3 region is CASSFGPGVSGAYEQYF. The CDR3 nucleotides are TGTGCCAGCAGTTTCGGGCCGGGAGTCTCGGGGGCCTACGAGCAGTACTTC.

This clonotype was detected many times. The genes are TRBV13 and TRBJ1-5; the D gene is possibly TRBD1 (5 bases). The V end was cut by 8 bases, the J end by 7 bases, with 21 bases between. Germline V gene lookup returns CDR1 PRHDT and CDR2 FYEKMQ (reference sequence). The CDR3 consists of 15 residues. CDR3: CASSERGKGQQPQHF. DNA for the CDR3: TGTGCCAGCTCGGAAAGGGGAAAGGGCCAACAGCCCCAGCATTTT. Drawing the rest from reference TRBV13 and TRBJ1-5, the complete variable domain is AAGVIQSPRHLIKEKRETATLKCYPIPRHDTVYWYQQGPGQDPQFLISFYEKMQSDKGSIPDRFSAQQFSDYHSELNMSSLELGDSALYFCASSERGKGQQPQHFGDGTRLSIL.

The genes are TRBV7-9 and TRBJ2-7; D remains ambiguous. Germline V gives CDR1 SEHNR, CDR2 FQNEAQ (reference sequence). This CDR3 is built from 10 residues. V dropped 8 bases and J dropped 7 bases, with 9 bases sitting between them. The CDR3 loop is CASGQNEQYF. CDR3 nucleotides: TGTGCCAGCGGCCAAAATGAGCAGTACTTC.

This clonotype was seen a handful of times. V and J are TRBV19 and TRBJ2-1, with TRBD2 matching over 16 bases. The junction had 10 bases not matched to a gene; V was cut back by 11 bases and J by 3 bases. The CDR3 is 17 residues long. Looked up from germline, CDR1 is LNHDA and CDR2 is SQIVND (reference sequence). CDR3 in DNA: TGTGCCGGGGGGACTAGCGGGAGGGTCAACGTCTACAATGAGCAGTTCTTC. Its protein product is CAGGTSGRVNVYNEQFF.

This clonotype was picked up many times. The chain uses TRBV29-1 and TRBJ1-5; perhaps TRBD1 as D (6 bases). This CDR3 contains 13 residues. Trimming left V 5 bases short and J 2 bases short, with 10 bases between. Per the germline V gene, CDR1 is SQVTM and CDR2 is ANQGSEA. The CDR3 DNA sequence: TGCAGCGTTCGGCCAGGGGGCAATCAGCCCCAGCATTTT. Its protein product is CSVRPGGNQPQHF. Full variable domain (rest looked up from reference TRBV29-1 and TRBJ1-5): SAVISQKPSRDICQRGTSLTIQCQVDSQVTMMFWYRQQPGQSLTLIATANQGSEATYESGFVIDKFPISRPNLTFSTLTVSNMSPEDSSIYLCSVRPGGNQPQHFGDGTRLSIL.

This clonotype has a count of ten or more. The V and J genes are TRBV10-3 and TRBJ2-3, with a weak D call TRBD2 (5 bases). Deletions cut 0 bases from V and 3 bases from J, with 19 bases between. Germline-derived CDR1 and CDR2 are ENHRY and SYGVKD. The CDR3 extends over 18 amino acids. Here the CDR3 DNA reads TGTGCCATCAGTGAGTCGTTCCGGGGTAGCGAGAGAACAGATACGCAGTATTTT. This sequence encodes CAISESFRGSERTDTQYF.

This clonotype was seen many times. This sequence joins TRBV29-1 and TRBJ2-2, with unresolved D. The CDR3 length is 10 residues. Germline CDR1 reads SQVTM; CDR2 reads ANQGSEA. Trimming pared 6 bases from V and 5 bases from J, leaving 4 bases between. The CDR3 DNA is TGCAGCGTAGGAACCGGGGAGCTGTTTTTT. This translates into CSVGTGELFF.

This clonotype was counted only a few times. The V and J genes are TRBV3-1 and TRBJ2-3, with 9 positions matching TRBD2. The CDR3 runs 16 residues. From germline, CDR1 is LGHDT and CDR2 YNNKEL (reference sequence). Trimming at V came to 6 bases and at J to 6 bases, leaving 13 bases not matched to a gene. This CDR3 reads CASRRGLASSRDTQYF. CDR3 coding DNA: TGTGCCAGCAGACGCGGACTAGCGTCGAGCAGGGATACGCAGTATTTT.

This clonotype was observed many times. V gene TRBV20-1 combines with J gene TRBJ2-5; 10 positions agree with TRBD1. The CDR3 runs 16 residues. J gave up 4 bases and V 0 bases, and 8 bases lay outside the gene matches. Germline CDR1 DFQATT, CDR2 SNEGSKA (reference sequence). The CDR3 DNA reads as TGCAGTGCTAGAGATCCCGGACAGGGGGTAGTAGAGACCCAGTACTTC. It encodes CSARDPGQGVVETQYF.

This clonotype was found many times. The J gene is TRBJ1-1, the V gene TRBV20-1; D is unresolved. There are 12 residues in the CDR3. V was clipped by 5 bases and J by 9 bases, with 16 bases between them. The germline V gene encodes CDR1 DFQATT and CDR2 SNEGSKA (reference sequence). CDR3 sequence reads: CSAPGPLEQAFF. CDR3 in DNA: TGCAGTGCTCCCGGGCCCCTCGAACAAGCTTTCTTT.

This clonotype was counted only a few times. This rearrangement joins TRBV7-2 to TRBJ2-5; 9 bases map to TRBD2. CDR1 and CDR2 from the germline V gene are SGHTA and FQGNSA. V shed 5 bases, J shed 5 bases, and the junction held 6 bases outside the gene matches. CDR3 length equals 14 residues. The CDR3 coding sequence is TGTGCCAGCAGCCCGCTAGCGGGATTTGAGACCCAGTACTTC. It encodes CASSPLAGFETQYF.

This chain links TRBV12-3 or TRBV12-4 with TRBJ2-1, with D maybe TRBD1 (5 bases). The CDR3 length is 16 residues. V lost 6 bases, J lost 1 base, and 16 bases lay in between. The CDR3: CASSPGKILSYNEQFF. The CDR3 nucleotides read TGTGCCAGCAGCCCAGGGAAGATTCTATCCTACAATGAGCAGTTCTTC.

This clonotype was detected a few times. J is TRBJ1-2 and V is TRBV13; D is undetermined. This CDR3 spans 15 amino acids. Trimming removed 3 bases from V and 4 bases from J, with 15 bases in between. Germline V lookup: CDR1 PRHDT, CDR2 FYEKMQ (reference sequence). The CDR3 bases are TGTGCCAGCAGCTTTTTCGCCAAACCCTTCTATGGCTACACCTTC. Translation gives CASSFFAKPFYGYTF. Together with reference TRBV13 and TRBJ1-2, the CDR3 gives the full variable domain: AAGVIQSPRHLIKEKRETATLKCYPIPRHDTVYWYQQGPGQDPQFLISFYEKMQSDKGSIPDRFSAQQFSDYHSELNMSSLELGDSALYFCASSFFAKPFYGYTFGSGTRLTVV.

This clonotype has a handful of counts. V is TRBV10-3 and J is TRBJ2-7; 7 bases agree with TRBD1. V lost 5 bases and J lost 1; bases outside the gene matches: 5. This CDR3 has 14 residues. In germline, CDR1 is ENHRY, CDR2 SYGVKD. Here the CDR3 reads CAISFGTVSYEQYF. The CDR3, as DNA: TGTGCCATCAGTTTCGGGACAGTTTCCTACGAGCAGTACTTC.

This clonotype was counted ten times or more. The V gene is TRBV20-1, the J gene TRBJ2-3; TRBD1 is a possible D gene (6 bases). Germline values: CDR1 DFQATT, CDR2 SNEGSKA (reference sequence). The CDR3 sequence is 14 residues long. V lost 5 bases to trimming and J lost 6 bases, with 18 bases between them. This CDR3 reads CSALGNRVGDTQYF. CDR3 nucleotide sequence: TGCAGTGCTCTCGGGAACAGGGTCGGGGATACGCAGTATTTT.

This clonotype has a count of ten or more. The chain uses TRBV20-1 and TRBJ2-3, with D tentatively TRBD2 (6 bases). The germline gives CDR1 DFQATT, CDR2 SNEGSKA (reference sequence). This CDR3 comprises 12 residues. Trimming removed 8 bases at V and 1 base at J, with 10 bases between. CDR3 protein: CSSGLRTDTQYF. The CDR3 region has the DNA TGCAGTTCGGGACTCCGCACAGATACGCAGTATTTT.

This clonotype was detected many times. This chain joins TRBV20-1 and TRBJ1-5, with 7 positions matching TRBD1. Germline CDR1 reads DFQATT; CDR2 reads SNEGSKA (reference sequence). V was clipped by 0 bases and J by 4 bases; unmatched bases: 3. This CDR3 region has 14 residues. CDR3 in amino acids: CSARETGANQPQHF. CDR3 DNA: TGCAGTGCTAGAGAAACAGGGGCAAATCAGCCCCAGCATTTT.

At least ten counts were recorded for this clonotype. The chain carries TRBV7-9 and TRBJ1-3; no firm D call. The CDR3 length is 18 residues. The germline V and J ends were trimmed by 1 base and 8 bases, with 24 bases remaining between them. Germline V gives CDR1 SEHNR, CDR2 FQNEAQ (reference sequence). The CDR3 DNA is TGTGCCAGCAGCTTAGATAGAACGACCCCACGAGGGAGAGACACCATATATTTT. It specifies CASSLDRTTPRGRDTIYF.

Ten or more counts support this clonotype. The V gene is TRBV5-4, the J gene TRBJ2-2; D remains unclear. CDR3 length equals 14 residues. The V gene's germline CDR1 is SGHNT and CDR2 YYREEE (reference sequence). V lost 0 bases, J lost 6 bases, and 9 bases lay in between. The CDR3 nucleotides read TGTGCCAGCAGCTTGGTAGGGTGGCCCGGGGAGCTGTTTTTT. Amino acids: CASSLVGWPGELFF.

This clonotype showed up many times. The CDR3 DNA reads as TGCGCCAGCAGCTTGCAGGGGGAGGATACGAAACTGTTTTTT. Its translation: CASSLQGEDTKLFF. The V gene is TRBV5-1, the J gene TRBJ1-4; TRBD1 matches at 7 bases. The germline V gene encodes CDR1 SGHRS and CDR2 YFSETQ. The CDR3 runs 14 residues. Trimming cost V 1 base and J 11 bases; bases outside gene matches: 8.

This clonotype was counted between two and nine times. The chain has TRBV7-9 and TRBJ2-7, with D uncertain. Trimming took off 3 bases at V and 2 bases at J, with 8 bases between the two ends. The V gene's germline CDR1 is SEHNR and CDR2 FQNEAQ (reference sequence). The CDR3 has 13 residues. CDR3 sequence: CASSFEYPYEQYF. CDR3 nucleotide sequence: TGTGCCAGCAGCTTCGAGTATCCCTACGAGCAGTACTTC.